One TCR beta chain is described in this entry. Antigen specificity is unknown. The junction departs from the called germline gene at one end, perhaps through a read error. TCRdb's copy holds only in-frame clones and misses some; the assay was immunoSEQ multiplex PCR. The table shows roughly 50,000 clones, with more than 75% occurring only once. This sample is drawn from a study of OX40 agonist ivuxolimab in advanced cancers. Study at large: Every patient in dose escalation had hepatocellular carcinoma, melanoma, renal cell or head and neck cancer. Participants could have had prior anti-PD-1, anti-PD-L1 or anti-CTLA-4 therapy, and about 40% had some.

The study's findings and limits: At doses 0.1 to 3.0 mg/kg, CD4+ and CD8+ clones expanded.

This TCR came from an adult with an advanced solid tumor such as melanoma, head and neck, liver or kidney cancer. The starting material was CD4+ or CD8+ T cells sorted from blood, obtained in a trial of the OX40 agonist ivuxolimab.

CDR3 amino acids: CASSQVPGRTIEKLFF. DNA for the CDR3: TGTGCCAGCAGCCAAGTCCCGGGACGGACTATTGAAAAACTGTTTTTT. The V and J genes are TRBV4-2 and TRBJ1-4, with D perhaps TRBD1 (5 bases). Germline CDR1 reads LGHNA; CDR2 reads YNFKEQ. This CDR3 comprises 16 residues.